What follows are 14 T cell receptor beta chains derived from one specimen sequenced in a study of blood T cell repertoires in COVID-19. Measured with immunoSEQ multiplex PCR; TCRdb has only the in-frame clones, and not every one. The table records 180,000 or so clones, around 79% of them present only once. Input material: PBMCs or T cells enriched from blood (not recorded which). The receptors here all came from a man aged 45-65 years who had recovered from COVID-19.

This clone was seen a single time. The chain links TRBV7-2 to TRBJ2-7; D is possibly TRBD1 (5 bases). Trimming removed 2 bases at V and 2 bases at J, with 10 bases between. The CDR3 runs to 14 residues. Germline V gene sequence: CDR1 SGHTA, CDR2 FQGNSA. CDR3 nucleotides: TGTGCCAGCAGCTTATATCGACAGACCTACGAGCAGTACTTC. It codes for CASSLYRQTYEQYF.

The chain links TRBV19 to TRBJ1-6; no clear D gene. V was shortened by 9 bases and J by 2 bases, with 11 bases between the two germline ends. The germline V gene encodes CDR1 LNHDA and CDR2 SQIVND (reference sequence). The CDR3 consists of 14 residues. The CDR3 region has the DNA TGTGCCAGCTTTGGAGGCACCTATAATTCACCCCTCCACTTT. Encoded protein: CASFGGTYNSPLHF.

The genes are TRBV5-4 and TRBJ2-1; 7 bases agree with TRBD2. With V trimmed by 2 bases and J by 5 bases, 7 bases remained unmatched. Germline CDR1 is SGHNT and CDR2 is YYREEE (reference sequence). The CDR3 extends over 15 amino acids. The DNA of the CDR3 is TGTGCCAGCAGCTTCCCGGGGGGTCCCCACAATGAGCAGTTCTTC. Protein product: CASSFPGGPHNEQFF.

This CDR3 is CASSLWGRPREAFF. The CDR3 DNA reads TGTGCCAGCAGCTTATGGGGCCGTCCTCGTGAAGCTTTCTTT. The chain combines TRBV7-9 with TRBJ1-1; possible D gene TRBD1, 5 bases. The CDR3 has 14 residues. The germline V gene has CDR1 SEHNR and CDR2 FQNEAQ (reference sequence). V was clipped by 2 bases and J by 7 bases, with 14 bases between them.

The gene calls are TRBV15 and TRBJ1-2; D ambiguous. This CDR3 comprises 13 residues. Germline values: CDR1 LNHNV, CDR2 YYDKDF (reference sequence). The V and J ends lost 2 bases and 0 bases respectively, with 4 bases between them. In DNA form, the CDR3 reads TGTGCCACCAGCAGACTAGCTAACTATGGCTACACCTTC. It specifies CATSRLANYGYTF. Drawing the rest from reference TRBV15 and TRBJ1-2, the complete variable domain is DAMVIQNPRYQVTQFGKPVTLSCSQTLNHNVMYWYQQKSSQAPKLLFHYYDKDFNNEADTPDNFQSRRPNTSFCFLDIRSPGLGDTAMYLCATSRLANYGYTFGSGTRLTVV.

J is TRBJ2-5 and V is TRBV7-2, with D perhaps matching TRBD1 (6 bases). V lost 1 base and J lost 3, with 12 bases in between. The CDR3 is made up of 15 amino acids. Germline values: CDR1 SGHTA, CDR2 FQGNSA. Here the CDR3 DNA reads TGTGCCAGCAGCTTAGGGGGGCGATCTGAAGAGACCCAGTACTTC. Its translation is CASSLGGRSEETQYF.

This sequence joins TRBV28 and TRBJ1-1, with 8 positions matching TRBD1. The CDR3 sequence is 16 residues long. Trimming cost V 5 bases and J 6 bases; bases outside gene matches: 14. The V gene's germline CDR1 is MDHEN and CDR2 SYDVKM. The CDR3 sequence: CASSHSDRAMRAEAFF. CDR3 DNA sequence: TGTGCCAGCAGTCATTCGGACAGGGCAATGCGCGCTGAAGCTTTCTTT.

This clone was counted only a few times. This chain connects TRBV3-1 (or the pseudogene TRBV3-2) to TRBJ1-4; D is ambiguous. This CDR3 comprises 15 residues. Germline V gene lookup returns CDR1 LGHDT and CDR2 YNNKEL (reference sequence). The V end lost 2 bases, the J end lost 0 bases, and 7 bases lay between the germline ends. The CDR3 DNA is TGTGCCAGCAGCCAATACAGTTCAACTAATGAAAAACTGTTTTTT. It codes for CASSQYSSTNEKLFF.

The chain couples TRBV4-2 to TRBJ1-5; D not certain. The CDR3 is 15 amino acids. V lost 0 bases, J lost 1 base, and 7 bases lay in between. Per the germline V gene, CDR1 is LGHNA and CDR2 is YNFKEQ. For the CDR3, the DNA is TGTGCCAGCAGCCAAGAAAGGAGGAGCAATCAGCCCCAGCATTTT. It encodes CASSQERRSNQPQHF.

CDR3 in DNA: TGTGCCAGCAGTTCTCCGGTCATGCATATCTCCTACGAGCAGTACTTC. As protein: CASSSPVMHISYEQYF. The chain is built from TRBV28 and TRBJ2-7; D remains ambiguous. Germline assignment: CDR1 MDHEN and CDR2 SYDVKM. This CDR3 has 16 amino acids. Trimming left V 4 bases short and J 0 bases short, with 16 bases between. Full variable domain (missing parts from reference TRBV28 and TRBJ2-7): DVKVTQSSRYLVKRTGEKVFLECVQDMDHENMFWYRQDPGLGLRLIYFSYDVKMKEKGDIPEGYSVSREKKERFSLILESASTNQTSMYLCASSSPVMHISYEQYFGPGTRLTVT.

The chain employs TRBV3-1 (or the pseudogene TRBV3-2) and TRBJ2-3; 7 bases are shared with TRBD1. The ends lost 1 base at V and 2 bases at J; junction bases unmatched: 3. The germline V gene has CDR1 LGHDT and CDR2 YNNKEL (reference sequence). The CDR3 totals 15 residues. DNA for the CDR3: TGTGCCAGCAGCCAAGGACAGGGATACACAGATACGCAGTATTTT. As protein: CASSQGQGYTDTQYF.

The DNA of the CDR3 is TGTGCCAGCAGCAAGGTAAGCGCAGATACGCAGTATTTT. Amino acids: CASSKVSADTQYF. This rearrangement joins TRBV21-1 to TRBJ2-3; TRBD2 is taken as the D call from the table, unchecked against the DNA. TRBV21-1 is marked as a pseudogene. This CDR3 region has 13 residues.

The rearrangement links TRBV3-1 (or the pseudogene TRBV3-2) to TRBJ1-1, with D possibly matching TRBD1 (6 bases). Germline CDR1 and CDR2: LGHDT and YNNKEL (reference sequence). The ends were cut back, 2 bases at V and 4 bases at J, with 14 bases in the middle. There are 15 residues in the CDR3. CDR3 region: CASSQNRVLITEAFF. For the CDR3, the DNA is TGTGCCAGCAGCCAAAACAGGGTTTTGATCACTGAAGCTTTCTTT.

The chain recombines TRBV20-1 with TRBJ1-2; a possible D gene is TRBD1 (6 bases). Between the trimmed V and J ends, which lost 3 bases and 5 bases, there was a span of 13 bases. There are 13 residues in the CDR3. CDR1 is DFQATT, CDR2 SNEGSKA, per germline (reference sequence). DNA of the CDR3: TGCAGTGCTAGTTCTGACAGGACTTATGGCTACACCTTC. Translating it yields CSASSDRTYGYTF.